What follows describes a single T cell receptor beta chain. The entry originates in a study of blood T cell repertoires in COVID-19. Study-wide context: Sites in the United States, Italy and Spain provided acute and convalescent COVID-19 samples. T cells, B-cell-depleted T cells, or PBMCs supplied cDNA or gDNA.

This CDR3 comprises 14 residues. The ends lost 5 bases at V and 3 bases at J; junction bases unmatched: 6. Germline V gene lookup returns CDR1 SGHTA and CDR2 FQGNSA. In the source study's methods: Reference gene primer amplification gave nucleated cell count estimates. TCRdb keeps only in-frame clones here, not all; method: immunoSEQ multiplex PCR. V, J and clone size are those of that table, while D and trimming were read from the DNA. The table lists roughly 400,000 clones, around 87% of them singletons. This clonotype originated in a woman aged 55-70 years with COVID-19, enrolled during active disease. This chain uses TRBV7-2 with TRBJ1-2, with 7 bases aligning to TRBD1. Material for sequencing was peripheral blood. This CDR3 is CASSMRRGHYGYTF. The CDR3 nucleotides are TGTGCCAGCAGCATGAGGAGGGGGCACTATGGCTACACCTTC.